The 19 T cell receptor beta chains listed next were all sequenced from one sample in a study of OX40 agonist ivuxolimab in advanced cancers. TCRdb's copy holds only in-frame clones and misses some; the assay was immunoSEQ multiplex PCR. This table holds 50,000 to 65,000 clones, about 81% found once. The sequencing here drew on CD4+ or CD8+ T cells sorted from blood, taken in a trial of the OX40 agonist ivuxolimab. The receptors were sampled from an adult with an advanced solid tumor such as melanoma, head and neck, liver or kidney cancer.

The V call is TRBV18, the J call TRBJ2-6, with D possibly called TRBD1 or TRBD2 (5 bases each). The CDR3 spans 17 residues. Germline assignment: CDR1 KGHSH and CDR2 LQKENI. The V gene lost 4 bases and the J gene lost 2 bases, with 15 bases spanning the gap. The CDR3 coding sequence is TGTGCCAGCTCACGGGGACCATACCCCCCTGGGGCCAACGTCCTGACTTTC. Amino acids: CASSRGPYPPGANVLTF.

The gene calls are TRBV5-6 and TRBJ1-2; TRBD1 agrees at 9 bases. CDR1 and CDR2 from the germline V gene are SGHDT and YYEEEE. The CDR3 totals 14 residues. The V gene end was trimmed by 6 bases and the J gene end by 7 bases; junction bases not matched to a gene: 10. CDR3 region: CASTVLGQGGGYTF. CDR3 sequence (DNA): TGTGCCAGCACCGTCCTGGGACAGGGAGGTGGCTACACCTTC. The variable domain in full, with the rest retrieved from reference TRBV5-6 and TRBJ1-2, is DAGVTQSPTHLIKTRGQQVTLRCSPKSGHDTVSWYQQALGQGPQFIFQYYEEEERQRGNFPDRFSGHQFPNYSSELNVNALLLGDSALYLCASTVLGQGGGYTFGSGTRLTVV.

The chain is built from TRBV5-1 and TRBJ1-4; 8 positions match TRBD1. The CDR3 is 15 residues long. The V gene's germline CDR1 is SGHRS and CDR2 YFSETQ. The V segment lost 5 bases and the J segment 3 bases; nucleotides outside the gene matches: 6. The DNA for the CDR3 is TGCGCCAGCAGTCGGACAGGGACATCTAATGAAAAACTGTTTTTT. It codes for CASSRTGTSNEKLFF.

The chain combines TRBV4-2 with TRBJ1-4; D ambiguous. The CDR3 sequence is 15 residues long. Deletions cut 1 base from V and 7 bases from J, with 13 bases between. Per germline, CDR1 LGHNA and CDR2 YNFKEQ. CDR3 in DNA: TGTGCCAGCAGCCAAGCTGCGGCGAACGGTGAAAAACTGTTTTTT. It is translated as CASSQAAANGEKLFF.

The chain is built from TRBV6-1 and TRBJ2-1; possibly TRBD1 for D (5 bases). The CDR3 is made up of 13 amino acids. The germline CDR1 and CDR2 sequences are MNHNS and SASEGT. Trimming stripped 6 bases from V and 5 bases from J, with 11 bases between. The CDR3 bases are TGTGCCAGCAGATCCGCAGGGAACAATGAGCAGTTCTTC. Translation: CASRSAGNNEQFF.

This clone occurred once. This sequence joins TRBV11-3 and TRBJ1-5; 9 bases fit TRBD1. CDR1 is SGHNT, CDR2 YENEEA, per germline. CDR3 length: 18 amino acids. With 5 bases clipped from V and 3 bases from J, the junction kept 14 bases outside the gene matches. The CDR3 nucleotides read TGTGCCAGCAGCGACAAATCCACCGGGACAGGGAACAATCAGCCCCAGCATTTT. It encodes CASSDKSTGTGNNQPQHF. The whole variable domain, remainder taken from reference TRBV11-3 and TRBJ1-5, is EAGVVQSPRYKIIEKKQPVAFWCNPISGHNTLYWYLQNLGQGPELLIRYENEEAVDDSQLPKDRFSAERLKGVDSTLKIQPAELGDSAVYLCASSDKSTGTGNNQPQHFGDGTRLSIL.

On this clone itself: Other DNA sequences in this specimen translate into the identical CDR3. V is TRBV11-2 and J is TRBJ2-5, with D uncertain. The CDR3 runs to 14 residues. Germline V gene data show CDR1 as SGHAT and CDR2 as FQNNGV. The V gene lost 5 bases and the J gene lost 1 base, with 11 bases spanning the gap. The CDR3 DNA reads as TGTGCCAGCAGCCCCCGCCTGGCCCAAGAGACCCAGTACTTC. As protein: CASSPRLAQETQYF.

V usage is TRBV4-2 and J usage is TRBJ2-3; possibly TRBD1 or TRBD2 for D (5 bases each). Trimming took off 1 base at V and 6 bases at J, with 14 bases between the two ends. This CDR3 is built from 15 residues. Germline V CDR1 and CDR2: LGHNA, YNFKEQ. CDR3 DNA: TGTGCCAGCAGCCAAGTGGGGACCCTGGCGGATACGCAGTATTTT. Amino acid sequence: CASSQVGTLADTQYF.

The V gene is TRBV15, the J gene TRBJ2-5; possibly TRBD2 for D (7 bases). The CDR3 extends over 18 amino acids. Looked up from germline, CDR1 is LNHNV and CDR2 is YYDKDF (reference sequence). V lost 1 base and J 5 bases, leaving 23 bases between the germline ends. This CDR3 is CATSRVMGGASQWETQYF. The CDR3 DNA follows: TGTGCCACCAGCAGAGTGATGGGGGGGGCTTCCCAGTGGGAGACCCAGTACTTC.

The chain links TRBV10-2 to TRBJ2-4; 9 nucleotides line up with TRBD1. With V trimmed by 0 bases and J by 0 bases, 6 bases remained unmatched. Germline loops: CDR1 WSHSY, CDR2 SAAADI. The CDR3 loop spans 18 amino acids. CDR3 residues: CASSESGQGWAAKNIQYF. Written as DNA, the CDR3 is TGCGCCAGCAGTGAGTCGGGACAGGGTTGGGCAGCCAAAAACATTCAGTACTTC.

V is TRBV10-3 and J is TRBJ1-2; possibly TRBD1 for D (5 bases). Germline V gives CDR1 ENHRY, CDR2 SYGVKD. This CDR3 is 14 amino acids long. The V gene lost 2 bases and the J gene lost 7 bases, with 14 bases spanning the gap. The CDR3 region has the DNA TGTGCCATCAGTGAGCCGGGTGGGGGTCTTGGCTACACCTTC. Residues: CAISEPGGGLGYTF.

V and J are TRBV14 and TRBJ1-2; possibly TRBD1 for D (6 bases). The length of the CDR3 is 15 residues. V dropped 1 base and J dropped 8 bases, with 17 bases sitting between them. Germline V gives CDR1 SGHDN, CDR2 FVKESK. CDR3 region: CASSQAPGTTLGYTF. CDR3 DNA sequence: TGTGCCAGCAGCCAAGCTCCGGGGACAACACTAGGCTACACCTTC.

In its sample, this clone is medium-sized. The genes are TRBV7-9 and TRBJ1-6; D is perhaps TRBD1 (5 bases). Trimming shortened V by 6 bases and J by 0 bases, and 9 bases separated the two germline ends. This CDR3 comprises 15 residues. In germline, CDR1 is SEHNR, CDR2 FQNEAQ (reference sequence). The CDR3 loop is CASRTVNSYNSPLHF. For the CDR3, the DNA is TGTGCCAGCAGGACAGTCAACTCCTATAATTCACCCCTCCACTTT. Full variable domain (rest looked up from reference TRBV7-9 and TRBJ1-6): DTGVSQNPRHKITKRGQNVTFRCDPISEHNRLYWYRQTLGQGPEFLTYFQNEAQLEKSRLLSDRFSAERPKGSFSTLEIQRTEQGDSAMYLCASRTVNSYNSPLHFGNGTRLTVT.

Here the CDR3 DNA reads TGCGCCAGCAGCTTGGCGGCAGGGGAGGAAAAACTGTTTTTT. It specifies CASSLAAGEEKLFF. The J gene is TRBJ1-4, the V gene TRBV5-1, with D possibly matching TRBD1 (6 bases). This CDR3 region has 14 residues. V lost 0 bases, J lost 8 bases, and 11 bases lay in between. From germline, CDR1 is SGHRS and CDR2 YFSETQ.

This clone appeared a single time. The V and J genes are TRBV28 and TRBJ1-5; D gene uncertain. Trimming stripped 4 bases from V and 6 bases from J, with 16 bases between. The CDR3 runs 15 residues. CDR1 and CDR2 from the germline V gene are MDHEN and SYDVKM. The CDR3 DNA sequence: TGTGCCAGCAGTTCGAACAAAGGGAGCGGTCAGCCCCAGCATTTT. It is translated as CASSSNKGSGQPQHF.

The chain recombines TRBV11-2 with TRBJ2-5, with 7 bases fitting TRBD1. This CDR3 region has 16 residues. Trimming removed 4 bases from V and 5 bases from J; junction bases left unmatched: 13. The germline V gene has CDR1 SGHAT and CDR2 FQNNGV. CDR3: CASSSRQGTRSETQYF. The DNA for the CDR3 is TGTGCCAGCAGCTCTCGACAGGGTACGAGGTCGGAGACCCAGTACTTC.

The V call is TRBV19, the J call TRBJ2-3; TRBD1 matches at 8 bases. The germline V gene encodes CDR1 LNHDA and CDR2 SQIVND (reference sequence). The V gene end was trimmed by 6 bases and the J gene end by 2 bases; junction bases not matched to a gene: 7. The CDR3 has 15 residues. The CDR3 sequence: CASRIGTGLTDTQYF. The CDR3 nucleotides are TGTGCCAGTAGAATCGGGACAGGACTCACAGATACGCAGTATTTT.

This chain links TRBV7-9 with TRBJ2-7, with D perhaps given as TRBD1 or TRBD2 (5 bases each). The CDR3 loop spans 13 amino acids. V lost 9 bases to trimming and J lost 2 bases, with 14 bases between them. Germline V gene sequence: CDR1 SEHNR, CDR2 FQNEAQ (reference sequence). The CDR3 DNA follows: TGTGCCAGTATGATTGGGGGTCCCTACGAGCAGTACTTC. Its protein is CASMIGGPYEQYF.

The rearrangement links TRBV6-1 to TRBJ2-1; TRBD2 aligns across 10 bases. The V segment lost 4 bases and the J segment 4 bases; nucleotides outside the gene matches: 4. The germline CDR1 and CDR2 sequences are MNHNS and SASEGT. There are 15 residues in the CDR3. The chain's CDR3 is CASSVERGGYNEQFF. CDR3 bases: TGTGCCAGCAGTGTTGAGCGGGGGGGATACAATGAGCAGTTCTTC.